Below, 26 T cell receptor beta chains from the same sample are listed, as sequenced in a study of response to subunit inactivated influenza vaccine. One entry per CDR3 protein, called by TCRdb with MiXCR from the RT-PCR reads. Of about 310,000 distinct CDR3 sequences detected, about 20% appear once; the ten largest clones hold 10%. The specimen was PBMCs from blood, collected less than 22 months after vaccination. All receptors come from a man aged 50 to 75 who received an inactivated influenza vaccine.

V gene TRBV7-8 combines with J gene TRBJ2-1; D is perhaps TRBD1 (6 bases). Germline V gives CDR1 SGHVS, CDR2 FQNEAQ. CDR3 length: 15 residues. V lost 5 bases and J 4 bases, leaving 15 bases between the germline ends. The DNA for the CDR3 is TGTGCCAGCAGCAGAGTGGCGGACAGATACAATGAGCAGTTCTTC. Translating it yields CASSRVADRYNEQFF.

This chain joins TRBV28 and TRBJ1-3; D is unresolved. Per germline, CDR1 MDHEN and CDR2 SYDVKM. V was trimmed by 6 bases and J by 0 bases, leaving 12 bases between them. CDR3 length equals 15 residues. The CDR3 bases are TGTGCCAGCAGGCAAGATTGGTTCTCTGGAAACACCATATATTTT. Translating it yields CASRQDWFSGNTIYF.

This chain joins TRBV5-1 and TRBJ2-1; 10 nucleotides line up with TRBD2. CDR1 and CDR2 (germline): SGHRS, YFSETQ. V gave up 0 bases and J gave up 4 bases; unmatched junction bases: 13. CDR3 length equals 19 residues. The CDR3 here is CASSLVLAGGLGMYNEQFF. The DNA of the CDR3 is TGCGCCAGCAGCTTGGTGTTAGCGGGGGGCCTTGGAATGTACAATGAGCAGTTCTTC. Supplemented by reference TRBV5-1 and TRBJ2-1, the full variable domain reads KAGVTQTPRYLIKTRGQQVTLSCSPISGHRSVSWYQQTPGQGLQFLFEYFSETQRNKGNFPGRFSGRQFSNSRSEMNVSTLELGDSALYLCASSLVLAGGLGMYNEQFFGPGTRLTVL.

V usage is TRBV7-2 and J usage is TRBJ2-7; D may be TRBD1 (6 bases). The CDR3 is made up of 14 amino acids. V was shortened by 2 bases and J by 2 bases, with 10 bases between the two germline ends. The V gene's germline CDR1 is SGHTA and CDR2 FQGNSA. The CDR3 loop reads CASSLTAGAYEQYF. The CDR3 DNA reads as TGTGCCAGCAGCTTAACCGCAGGGGCCTACGAGCAGTACTTC.

The chain links TRBV24-1 to TRBJ2-1, with D perhaps TRBD2 (6 bases). Germline CDR1 reads KGHDR; CDR2 reads SFDVKD. V lost 6 bases to trimming and J lost 10 bases, with 15 bases between them. The CDR3 extends over 13 amino acids. CDR3 coding DNA: TGTGCCACCAGTAGCCGGATCCGGGGGGAGCAGTTCTTC. Its protein product is CATSSRIRGEQFF.

The chain carries TRBV27 and TRBJ2-2, with unresolved D. Trimming shortened V by 3 bases and J by 5 bases, and 10 bases separated the two germline ends. The CDR3 is made up of 14 amino acids. Germline CDR1 MNHEY, CDR2 SMNVEV (reference sequence). In DNA form, the CDR3 reads TGTGCCAGCAGTTTCTCCTCAAGAACCGGGGAGCTGTTTTTT. Amino acids: CASSFSSRTGELFF.

This clonotype was seen more than once but under ten times. The chain combines TRBV5-1 with TRBJ2-7; 15 nucleotides align to TRBD2. The junction had 2 bases not matched to a gene; V was cut back by 2 bases and J by 5 bases. Germline CDR1 is SGHRS and CDR2 is YFSETQ. The CDR3 length is 15 residues. CDR3 sequence: CASSFGLAGGHEQYF. The CDR3 nucleotides are TGCGCCAGCAGCTTCGGACTAGCGGGAGGGCACGAGCAGTACTTC. Full variable domain (rest looked up from reference TRBV5-1 and TRBJ2-7): KAGVTQTPRYLIKTRGQQVTLSCSPISGHRSVSWYQQTPGQGLQFLFEYFSETQRNKGNFPGRFSGRQFSNSRSEMNVSTLELGDSALYLCASSFGLAGGHEQYFGPGTRLTVT.

This clonotype was seen a few times. V and J are TRBV19 and TRBJ1-1, with D possibly matching TRBD1 (5 bases). Germline assignment: CDR1 LNHDA and CDR2 SQIVND (reference sequence). The CDR3 length is 19 residues. The V end was cut by 7 bases, the J end by 0 bases, with 27 bases between. The CDR3 nucleotides are TGTGCCAGTATGGCCGAGACAGTCCGGGACGGCAAACTGAACACTGAAGCTTTCTTT. As protein: CASMAETVRDGKLNTEAFF.

To note about this clonotype: A single base separates this from a much larger clone, so it may be a read error. The J gene is TRBJ1-1, the V gene TRBV6-5; no definite D call. Germline CDR1 is MNHEY and CDR2 is SVGAGI. V was clipped by 0 bases and J by 3 bases, with 5 bases between them. CDR3 length equals 13 residues. The CDR3 here is CASSYSGYTEAFF. The CDR3, as DNA: TGTGCCAGCAGTTACTCGGGTTACACTGAAGCTTTCTTT.

The chain recombines TRBV11-2 with TRBJ2-7; tentative D call: TRBD2 (6 bases). CDR3 length: 12 amino acids. CDR1 is SGHAT, CDR2 FQNNGV, per germline. V was trimmed by 7 bases and J by 3 bases, leaving 10 bases between them. The CDR3 reads CASTVGGYEQYF. For the CDR3, the DNA is TGTGCCAGCACCGTGGGGGGCTACGAGCAGTACTTC.

This clonotype came up a few times. Germline is not matched at one junction end, which may reflect a read error. The chain is built from TRBV7-2 and TRBJ1-4, with TRBD1 matching 7 bases. The length of the CDR3 is 14 residues. Per the germline V gene, CDR1 is SGHTA and CDR2 is FQGNSA. The CDR3 DNA is TGTGCCAGCAGCTTAGAACAGGGGAATGGAAAACTGTTTTTT. Its protein product is CASSLEQGNGKLFF. The full variable domain, completed using reference TRBV7-2 and TRBJ1-4, is GAGVSQSPSNKVTEKGKDVELRCDPISGHTALYWYRQSLGQGLEFLIYFQGNSAPDKSGLPSDRFSAERTGGSVSTLTIQRTQQEDSAVYLCASSLEQGNGKLFFGSGTQLSVL.

The chain uses TRBV20-1 and TRBJ2-7; tentatively, D is TRBD1 (5 bases). V lost 0 bases, J lost 2 bases, and 14 bases lay in between. The germline V gene has CDR1 DFQATT and CDR2 SNEGSKA (reference sequence). The CDR3 sequence is 15 residues long. CDR3 sequence reads: CSARDYDRATYEQYF. CDR3 DNA sequence: TGCAGTGCTAGAGACTACGACAGAGCTACCTACGAGCAGTACTTC.

This clonotype was counted only a few times. V usage is TRBV6-2 or TRBV6-3 and J usage is TRBJ1-1; D unclear. This CDR3 has 13 amino acids. V was pared by 2 bases and J by 4 bases, with 8 bases between. Germline V CDR1 and CDR2: MNHEY, SVGEGT. The CDR3: CASSYAGGTEAFF. The CDR3 bases are TGTGCCAGCAGTTACGCCGGAGGCACTGAAGCTTTCTTT.

The rearrangement links TRBV28 to TRBJ1-1; no reliable D call. Germline V gene data show CDR1 as MDHEN and CDR2 as SYDVKM. V lost 2 bases and J lost 0, with 7 bases in between. The length of the CDR3 is 14 residues. The DNA for the CDR3 is TGTGCCAGCAGTTTAGCACCCATGAACACTGAAGCTTTCTTT. This encodes CASSLAPMNTEAFF.

There are many counts of this clonotype. The rearrangement links TRBV7-2 to TRBJ1-5, with 7 bases that match TRBD1. The trim removed 3 bases at V and 5 bases at J, leaving 7 bases unmatched. Looked up from germline, CDR1 is SGHTA and CDR2 is FQGNSA. This CDR3 region has 15 residues. The CDR3 DNA sequence: TGTGCCAGCAGCTTGGGCAGGGGGACCTATCAGCCCCAGCATTTT. Protein sequence: CASSLGRGTYQPQHF.

Ten or more counts support this clonotype. This chain uses TRBV9 with TRBJ2-5; D may correspond to TRBD1 or TRBD2 (5 bases each). The CDR3 is 15 amino acids. V lost 0 bases, J lost 6 bases, and 15 bases lay in between. CDR1 SGDLS and CDR2 YYNGEE come from the germline V gene. CDR3 in amino acids: CASSVGGESGKTQYF. The DNA for the CDR3 is TGTGCCAGCAGCGTAGGAGGGGAGTCCGGGAAGACCCAGTACTTC.

This clonotype was found once. The chain joins TRBV12-3 or TRBV12-4 to TRBJ2-3, with D hard to call. CDR3 length: 16 amino acids. Trimming pared 3 bases from V and 2 bases from J, leaving 15 bases between. CDR3: CASSFGRNSNTDTQYF. As DNA, the CDR3 is TGTGCCAGCAGTTTTGGTCGTAACAGCAACACAGATACGCAGTATTTT.

The rearrangement uses TRBV6-1 and TRBJ1-6; D is uncertain. V was cut by 5 bases and J by 2 bases, with 10 bases left in between. The CDR3 is made up of 15 amino acids. Germline V gene sequence: CDR1 MNHNS, CDR2 SASEGT. The DNA for the CDR3 is TGTGCCAGCAGTCTTCCCCTCGCCTATAATTCACCCCTCCACTTT. It yields the protein CASSLPLAYNSPLHF.

The chain couples TRBV11-2 to TRBJ1-4; D is unresolved. Germline loops: CDR1 SGHAT, CDR2 FQNNGV. The V end lost 1 base, the J end lost 10 bases, and 7 bases lay between the germline ends. The CDR3 has 12 amino acids. The chain's CDR3 is CASSLGEGKLFF. DNA for the CDR3: TGTGCCAGCAGCTTAGGAGAGGGAAAACTGTTTTTT.

Many counts were recorded for this clonotype. The rearrangement joins TRBV12-3 or TRBV12-4 to TRBJ1-2; TRBD1 is a possible D gene (5 bases). This CDR3 is 13 amino acids long. V was shortened by 2 bases and J by 7 bases, with 11 bases between the two germline ends. CDR3 coding DNA: TGTGCCAGCAGTTTATGGGGGGGAGGTGGCTACACCTTC. Amino acids: CASSLWGGGGYTF.

This clonotype was recorded at least ten times. This chain links TRBV20-1 with TRBJ1-2, with D possibly TRBD1 on 5 matching bases. The V gene's germline CDR1 is DFQATT and CDR2 SNEGSKA (reference sequence). The V end was cut by 6 bases, the J end by 4 bases, with 18 bases between. The CDR3 loop spans 14 amino acids. CDR3 in amino acids: CSASRGAASYGYTF. DNA for the CDR3: TGCAGTGCCTCCAGAGGGGCGGCTTCCTATGGCTACACCTTC.

The chain has TRBV28 and TRBJ2-1; 10 bases fit TRBD2. The CDR3 has 16 amino acids. Trimming removed 5 bases from V and 3 bases from J; junction bases left unmatched: 7. Germline CDR1 reads MDHEN; CDR2 reads SYDVKM. The DNA of the CDR3 is TGTGCCAGCAGTAACCGACTAGCGGGTTTCTACAATGAGCAGTTCTTC. This sequence encodes CASSNRLAGFYNEQFF. Filled out from reference TRBV28 and TRBJ2-1, the complete variable domain reads DVKVTQSSRYLVKRTGEKVFLECVQDMDHENMFWYRQDPGLGLRLIYFSYDVKMKEKGDIPEGYSVSREKKERFSLILESASTNQTSMYLCASSNRLAGFYNEQFFGPGTRLTVL.

This chain links TRBV20-1 with TRBJ1-6, with 7 positions matching TRBD1. CDR1 is DFQATT, CDR2 SNEGSKA, per germline (reference sequence). CDR3 size: 15 residues. V dropped 5 bases and J dropped 0; count of bases not matched to a gene: 4. The CDR3 is CSAARQGSYNSPLHF. CDR3 nucleotide sequence: TGCAGTGCTGCACGACAGGGCTCCTATAATTCACCCCTCCACTTT.

This chain links TRBV11-2 with TRBJ2-3; perhaps D is TRBD1 or TRBD2 (7 bases each). CDR1 SGHAT and CDR2 FQNNGV come from the germline V gene. Trimming left V 5 bases short and J 10 bases short, with 25 bases between. The CDR3 totals 16 residues. The DNA for the CDR3 is TGTGCCAGCAGCAACACTCAGGCGGGGGACAGCCAGGCGCAGTATTTT. Protein sequence: CASSNTQAGDSQAQYF.

V and J are TRBV28 and TRBJ1-5; TRBD1 matches at 11 bases. The germline V gene has CDR1 MDHEN and CDR2 SYDVKM. J was trimmed by 4 bases and V by 4 bases; bases with no gene match: 9. The CDR3 covers 17 residues. CDR3 in amino acids: CASSWRLGQGENQPQHF. In DNA form, the CDR3 reads TGTGCCAGCAGTTGGCGCCTGGGACAGGGGGAGAATCAGCCCCAGCATTTT.

The table lists this clonotype with many counts. The chain couples TRBV15 to TRBJ1-5; the D is unclear. Germline values: CDR1 LNHNV, CDR2 YYDKDF (reference sequence). The V gene lost 0 bases and the J gene lost 3 bases, with 9 bases spanning the gap. The CDR3 consists of 15 residues. The CDR3 nucleotides read TGTGCCACCAGCAGAGAAGGAACATTCAATCAGCCCCAGCATTTT. It codes for CATSREGTFNQPQHF.